The T cell receptor (beta chain) described here comes from a study of brain metastases from non-small cell lung cancer. A note on this clone: Its antigen is currently unknown.

This CDR3 is built from 12 residues. Notes on the study in general: T-cell infiltration was lower in brain metastases than primaries (P < 0.001). Metastases had sparse T cells but largely shared repertoires with primaries. Expanded T-cell clones appeared in about 70% of brain metastases over primaries.

Repertoires were generated with immunoSEQ multiplex PCR, while TCRdb's copy carries only in-frame clones and drops some. The data contain about 1,300 clones, 90% of them singletons. This rearrangement joins TRBV21-1 to TRBJ2-3; the table's D gene call, TRBD2, was not cross checked with the DNA. TRBV21-1 is noted as a pseudogene. The source is a donor at least 40 years old with non-small cell lung cancer. Sequencing was carried out using primary lung tumor tissue. DNA for the CDR3: TGTGCCAGCAGCAGGGGGGCAGATACGCAGTATTTT. Protein product: CASSRGADTQYF.